Listed below are T cell receptor beta chains from one sample, sequenced in a study of cytomegalovirus exposure and HLA in healthy donors. Produced via immunoSEQ multiplex PCR; TCRdb's table is partial and in-frame only. The sample contains over 150,000 clones, around four fifths of which appear only once. Sequenced material: PBMCs. The receptors were gathered from a woman aged 45 to 65 in good health and CMV-seropositive. Both conserved end residues are part of each CDR3. The order of the fields is clone size, J gene, D gene, V gene, CDR3 DNA, CDR3 protein. The D gene is left open where the match is weak. Clone size is shown for a subset of rows, as once, few, many or a class of expanded clone.

>.|TRBJ2-3|.|TRBV2
TGTGCCAGCAGAGGCCTGAGCACAGATATGCAGTATTTT
CASRGLSTDMQYF
>.|TRBJ1-2|TRBD1|TRBV7-9
TGTTCCAGCAGCCAGACAGGGGGCGTATACACCTTC
CSSSQTGGVYTF
>.|TRBJ2-7|.|TRBV15
TGTGCCACCAGCCCCCCGGGGGAGGTATACGAGCAGTACTTC
CATSPPGEVYEQYF
>.|TRBJ1-2|.|TRBV29-1
TGCAGCGTTGAGGTCCGGGACATCTATGGCTACACCTTC
CSVEVRDIYGYTF
>.|TRBJ2-1|TRBD2|TRBV28
TGTGCCAGCAGAAACACCCCGGGACTACCCTACAATGAGCAGTTCTTC
CASRNTPGLPYNEQFF
>.|TRBJ2-7|.|TRBV7-2
TGTGCCAGCAGCTTAAATATGGGGACATCAACCTACGAGCAGTACTTC
CASSLNMGTSTYEQYF
>few|TRBJ2-1|.|TRBV4-1
TGCGCCAGCAGCCAAGCAGGCCGCCCCAATGAGCAGTTCTTC
CASSQAGRPNEQFF
>.|TRBJ1-1|.|TRBV7-2
TGTGCCAGCAGCCTAAGAATGAACACTGAAGCTTTCTTT
CASSLRMNTEAFF
>.|TRBJ1-2|TRBD1|TRBV28
TGTGCCAGCATTCTATCAGGGGGCGGGGGATCTTATGGCTACACCTTC
CASILSGGGGSYGYTF
>.|TRBJ1-1|.|TRBV5-1
TGCGCCAGCAGCTCAGTACGCCGAGAGGGGGGGGCTTTCTTT
CASSSVRREGGAFF
>.|TRBJ2-2|.|TRBV15
TGTGCCACGACTAACACCGGGGAGCTGTTTTTT
CATTNTGELFF
>once|TRBJ1-6|.|TRBV6-1
TGTGCCAGCAGTGTTAGGGGCAGTAATAATTCACCCCTCCACTTT
CASSVRGSNNSPLHF
>.|TRBJ1-1|.|TRBV7-8
TGTGCCAGCAGCCCCTACTCGGGGAACACTGAAGCTTTCTTT
CASSPYSGNTEAFF
>.|TRBJ2-4|.|TRBV9
TGTGCCAGCAGCGGCGGAGGAGGAGCCAAAAACATTCAGTACTTC
CASSGGGGAKNIQYF
>.|TRBJ1-2|TRBD1|TRBV25-1
TGTGCCAGCAGGGGGGACAGGGTCGATGGCTACACCTTC
CASRGDRVDGYTF
>.|TRBJ2-5|TRBD1|TRBV7-8
TGTGCCAGCAGCCCCAAGACAGGGATTGGGGAGACCCAGTACTTC
CASSPKTGIGETQYF
>.|TRBJ2-2|.|TRBV7-2
TGTGCCAGCACCCCCCCGCCCACGGAGACCGGGGAGCTGTTTTTT
CASTPPPTETGELFF
>.|TRBJ2-2|TRBD2|TRBV7-2
TGTGCCAGCAGCTCTCCGGGACTAGCTTCGAACACCGGGGAGCTGTTTTTT
CASSSPGLASNTGELFF
>.|TRBJ1-2|.|TRBV6-5
TGTGCCAGCGGGCCCCACGGGGTGAGGGATGGCTACACCTTC
CASGPHGVRDGYTF
>.|TRBJ1-2|.|TRBV7-6
TGTGCCAGCAGCTTAAGGCCCCAGGGGTCGGACTATGGCTACACCTTC
CASSLRPQGSDYGYTF
>few|TRBJ1-2|TRBD1|TRBV4-3
TGCGCCAGCAGCCATAGGACAGGGATCTCAGGCTACACCTTC
CASSHRTGISGYTF
>.|TRBJ1-1|.|TRBV7-3
TGTGCCAGCAGCTTATCCGGGGAGAACACTGAAGCTTTCTTT
CASSLSGENTEAFF
>.|TRBJ2-2|.|TRBV28
TGTGCCAGCAGTTTGGGGCAGGGGACCGGGGAGCTGTTTTTT
CASSLGQGTGELFF
>.|TRBJ2-7|TRBD1|TRBV9
TGTGCCAGCAGCGAGGGACAGAATTACTACGAGCAGTACTTC
CASSEGQNYYEQYF
>.|TRBJ2-2|TRBD2|TRBV27
TGTGCCACCTCCGGGACTAGCAAGGCCGGGGAGCTGTTTTTT
CATSGTSKAGELFF
>.|TRBJ2-5|TRBD1|TRBV5-4
TGTGCCATAAGACAGGGCGAGACCCAGTACTTC
CAIRQGETQYF
>.|TRBJ2-6|TRBD2|TRBV7-7
TGTGCTAGCAGCTTAGCGCGAACTAGCGGGGGAGGTGGGGCCAACGTCCTGACTTTC
CASSLARTSGGGGANVLTF
>once|TRBJ2-1|TRBD1|TRBV7-9
TGTGCCAGCAGCTTAGTAGGGACAGGTTACTACAATGAGCAGTTCTTC
CASSLVGTGYYNEQFF
>.|TRBJ1-4|TRBD1|TRBV7-2
TGTGCCAGCAGCCTCAGGACAGGGGATGGGAAACTGTTTTTT
CASSLRTGDGKLFF
>few|TRBJ2-7|.|TRBV19
TGTGCCAGTAGTACTCAACAAGGTCTCGGGGAGTACTTC
CASSTQQGLGEYF
>.|TRBJ1-2|TRBD1|TRBV4-3
TGCGCCAGCAGCCAAAACTCGGGGACAGGGGGCTCCTATGGCTACACCTTC
CASSQNSGTGGSYGYTF
>.|TRBJ2-7|.|TRBV10-3
TGTGCCATCGCCCCGCCGGGACAAGGCTACGAGCAGTACTTC
CAIAPPGQGYEQYF
>.|TRBJ2-7|.|TRBV7-8
TGTGCCAGCAGTCGAGGGGGAGGGCCGAGGCAGTACTTC
CASSRGGGPRQYF
>once|TRBJ1-1|.|TRBV4-3
TGCGCCAGCAGTCGGCGGGTCGGGACTGAAGCTTTCTTT
CASSRRVGTEAFF
>few|TRBJ2-2|TRBD2|TRBV7-9
TGTTCCAGCAGTTACGGGGGGGCCTACACCGGGGAGCTGTTTTTT
CSSSYGGAYTGELFF
>few|TRBJ2-7|.|TRBV28
TGTGCCAGCAGTTTACCCTCAAGGGGCACGTACGAGCAGTACTTC
CASSLPSRGTYEQYF
>.|TRBJ2-1|.|TRBV18
TGTGCCAGCTCACCAAGAGGGCAGCAAGTTACCTACAATGAGCAGTTCTTC
CASSPRGQQVTYNEQFF
>.|TRBJ2-6|TRBD1|TRBV9
TGTGCCAGCAGCTTCGGACAGGGGGAGGTCTCTGGGGCCAACGTCCTGACTTTC
CASSFGQGEVSGANVLTF
>.|TRBJ2-2|TRBD1|TRBV5-1
TGCGCCAGCAGCTGGGGCGGACAGGGGACCGGGGAGCTGTTTTTT
CASSWGGQGTGELFF
>.|TRBJ1-1|.|TRBV6-4
TGTGCCAGCAGTATACAGATAGACACTGAAGCTTTCTTT
CASSIQIDTEAFF
>.|TRBJ2-7|TRBD1|TRBV6-4
TGTGCCAGCAGTGCCCAACCCGGGACAGGGGTTGAGCAGTACTTC
CASSAQPGTGVEQYF
>.|TRBJ2-3|TRBD2|TRBV5-4
TGTGCCAGCAGCTTGCCTCTAGCGGGAGTAGGAGATACGCAGTATTTT
CASSLPLAGVGDTQYF
>once|TRBJ2-1|TRBD1|TRBV19
TGTGCCAGTAGTACGTGGGACAGAAACAATGAGCAGTTCTTC
CASSTWDRNNEQFF
>once|TRBJ2-2|TRBD1|TRBV7-8
TGTGCCAGCAGCCGAGGGGGACAGGGGAGAATAGGGGAGCTGTTTTTT
CASSRGGQGRIGELFF
>.|TRBJ1-2|.|TRBV5-4
TGTGCCAGCAGCGGGGGGGGAGTCTATGGCTACACCTTC
CASSGGGVYGYTF
>once|TRBJ2-2|.|TRBV30
TGTGCCTGGATGTCAACCGGGGAGCTGTTTTTT
CAWMSTGELFF
>.|TRBJ1-1|.|TRBV27
TGTGCCAGCAGTCGCTCCCGAGTTCGTAACACTGAAGCTTTCTTT
CASSRSRVRNTEAFF
>.|TRBJ2-1|TRBD2|TRBV7-2
TGTGCCAGCAGCTTAACGCGGGAGGGTTACAATGAGCAGTTCTTC
CASSLTREGYNEQFF
>.|TRBJ1-1|.|TRBV28
TGTGCCAGCAATACCTGGGACAATTACAGAGCTTTCTTT
CASNTWDNYRAFF
>.|TRBJ1-1|.|TRBV11-3
TGTGCCAGCAGCTTAAAAATAAACACTGAAGCTTTCTTT
CASSLKINTEAFF
>.|TRBJ2-1|TRBD2|TRBV5-4
TGTGCCAGCAGCTTGAAAGCGGGAGGTGGCTACAATGAGCAGTTCTTC
CASSLKAGGGYNEQFF
>.|TRBJ2-3|TRBD2|TRBV7-2
TGTGCCAGCAGCCGGGGGGGGCCCCAAGCGCAGTATTTT
CASSRGGPQAQYF
>.|TRBJ2-5|TRBD2|TRBV28
TGTGCCAGCAGTTGGTCCATCGGGGGGGGAGAGACCCAGTACTTC
CASSWSIGGGETQYF
>.|TRBJ1-2|.|TRBV28
TGTGCCAGCAGTCTCACTACAGGGCACTATGGCTACACCTTC
CASSLTTGHYGYTF
>.|TRBJ1-1|.|TRBV27
TGTGCCAGCAGTATCAGCGGTGAAGCTTTCTTT
CASSISGEAFF
>once|TRBJ2-7|.|TRBV7-3
TGTGCCAGCAGCCCTTATGAAGGGGGGGGCTGGCGGCAGTACTTC
CASSPYEGGGWRQYF
>.|TRBJ2-7|TRBD1|TRBV7-9
TGTTCCAGCAGCCAAGGACAGGGTTGGCACGAGCAGTACTTC
CSSSQGQGWHEQYF
>.|TRBJ2-5|.|TRBV6-5
TGTGCCAGCAGTTCAGCGACAGGCCCGAAGGAGACCCAGTACTTC
CASSSATGPKETQYF
>.|TRBJ2-2|.|TRBV6-5
TGTGCCAGCAGTTATAAGCAGGGCCTGGGGACCGGGGAGCTGTTTTTT
CASSYKQGLGTGELFF
>.|TRBJ2-2|.|TRBV4-2
TGTGCCAGCAGCCAGCCAGGAGGGGGGGAAAGATTCGGGGAGCTGTTTTTT
CASSQPGGGERFGELFF